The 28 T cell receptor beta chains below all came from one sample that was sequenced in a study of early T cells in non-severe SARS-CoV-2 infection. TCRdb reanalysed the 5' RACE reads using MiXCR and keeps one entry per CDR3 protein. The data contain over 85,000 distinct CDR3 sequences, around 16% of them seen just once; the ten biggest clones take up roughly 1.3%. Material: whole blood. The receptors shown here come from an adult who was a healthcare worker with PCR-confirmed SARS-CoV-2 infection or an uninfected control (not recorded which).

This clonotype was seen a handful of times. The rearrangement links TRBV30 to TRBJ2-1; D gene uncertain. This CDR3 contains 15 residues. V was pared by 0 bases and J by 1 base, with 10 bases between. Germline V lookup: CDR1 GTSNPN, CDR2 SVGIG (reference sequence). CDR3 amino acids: CAWSVRGVSYNEQFF. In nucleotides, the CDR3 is TGTGCCTGGAGTGTACGCGGAGTATCCTACAATGAGCAGTTCTTC.

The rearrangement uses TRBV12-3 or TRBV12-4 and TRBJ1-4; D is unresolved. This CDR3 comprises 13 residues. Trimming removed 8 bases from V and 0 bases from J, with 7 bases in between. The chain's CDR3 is CASGAATNEKLFF. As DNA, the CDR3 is TGTGCCAGCGGAGCTGCAACTAATGAAAAACTGTTTTTT.

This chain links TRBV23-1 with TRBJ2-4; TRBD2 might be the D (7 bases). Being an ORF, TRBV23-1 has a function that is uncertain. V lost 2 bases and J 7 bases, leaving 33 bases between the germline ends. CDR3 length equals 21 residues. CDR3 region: CASSQTPRFPLRGQFINIQYF. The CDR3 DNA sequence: TGCGCCAGCAGTCAAACCCCTCGGTTTCCCCTGCGGGGGCAATTCATTAACATTCAGTACTTC.

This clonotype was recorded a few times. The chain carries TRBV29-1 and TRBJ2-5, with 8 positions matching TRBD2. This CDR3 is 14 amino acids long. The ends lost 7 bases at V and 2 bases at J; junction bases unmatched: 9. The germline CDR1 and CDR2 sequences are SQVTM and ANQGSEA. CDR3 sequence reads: CSARPGGQQETQYF. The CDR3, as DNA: TGCAGCGCCCGCCCGGGAGGGCAGCAAGAGACCCAGTACTTC.

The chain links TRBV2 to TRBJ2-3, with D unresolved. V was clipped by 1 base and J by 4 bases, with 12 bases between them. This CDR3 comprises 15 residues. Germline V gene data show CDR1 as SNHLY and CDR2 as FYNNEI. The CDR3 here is CASSEGLTRADTQYF. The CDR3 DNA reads TGTGCCAGCAGTGAAGGGCTCACTCGCGCAGATACGCAGTATTTT.

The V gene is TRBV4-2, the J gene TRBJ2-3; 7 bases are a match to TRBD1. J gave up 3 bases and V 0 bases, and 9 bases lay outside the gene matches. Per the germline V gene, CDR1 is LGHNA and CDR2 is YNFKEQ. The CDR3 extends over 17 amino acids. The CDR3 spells CASSQDQGESRTDTQYF. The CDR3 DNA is TGTGCCAGCAGCCAAGATCAGGGGGAATCAAGAACAGATACGCAGTATTTT.

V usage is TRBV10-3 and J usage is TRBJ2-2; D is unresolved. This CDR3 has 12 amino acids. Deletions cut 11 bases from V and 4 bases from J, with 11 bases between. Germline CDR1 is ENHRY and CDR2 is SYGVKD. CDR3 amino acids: CAGRGGTGELFF. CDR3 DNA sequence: TGTGCCGGCCGAGGTGGCACCGGGGAGCTGTTTTTT.

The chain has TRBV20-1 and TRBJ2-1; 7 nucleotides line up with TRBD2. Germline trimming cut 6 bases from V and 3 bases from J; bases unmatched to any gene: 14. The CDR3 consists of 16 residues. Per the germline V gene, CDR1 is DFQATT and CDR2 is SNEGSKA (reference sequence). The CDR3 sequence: CSASSSTREVYNEQFF. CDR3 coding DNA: TGCAGTGCCTCTTCCAGCACACGGGAGGTCTACAATGAGCAGTTCTTC.

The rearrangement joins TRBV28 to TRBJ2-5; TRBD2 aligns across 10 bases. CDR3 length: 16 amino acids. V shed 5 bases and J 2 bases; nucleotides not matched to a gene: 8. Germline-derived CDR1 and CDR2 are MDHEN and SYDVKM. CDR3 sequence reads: CASSLPTSGLQETQYF. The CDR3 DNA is TGTGCCAGCAGTCTCCCGACTAGCGGGCTTCAAGAGACCCAGTACTTC.

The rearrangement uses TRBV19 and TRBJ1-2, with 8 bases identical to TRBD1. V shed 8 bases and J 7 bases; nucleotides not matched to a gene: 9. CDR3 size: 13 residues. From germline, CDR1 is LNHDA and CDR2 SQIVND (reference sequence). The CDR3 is CASHSDRASGYTF. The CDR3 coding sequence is TGTGCCAGTCACTCGGACAGGGCGAGTGGCTACACCTTC.

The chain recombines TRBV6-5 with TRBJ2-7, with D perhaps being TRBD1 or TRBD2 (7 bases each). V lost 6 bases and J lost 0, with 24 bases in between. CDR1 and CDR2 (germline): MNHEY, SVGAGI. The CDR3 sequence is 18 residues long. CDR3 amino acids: CASSYTQPARGGSYEQYF. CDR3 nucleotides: TGTGCCAGCAGCTACACCCAACCGGCCAGGGGGGGCTCCTACGAGCAGTACTTC.

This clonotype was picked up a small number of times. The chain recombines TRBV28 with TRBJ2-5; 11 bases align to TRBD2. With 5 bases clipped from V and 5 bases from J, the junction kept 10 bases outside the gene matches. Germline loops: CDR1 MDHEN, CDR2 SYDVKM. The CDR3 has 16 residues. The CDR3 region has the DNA TGTGCCAGCAGTCCCGAACTAGCGGGGGCATTGGAGACCCAGTACTTC. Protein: CASSPELAGALETQYF.

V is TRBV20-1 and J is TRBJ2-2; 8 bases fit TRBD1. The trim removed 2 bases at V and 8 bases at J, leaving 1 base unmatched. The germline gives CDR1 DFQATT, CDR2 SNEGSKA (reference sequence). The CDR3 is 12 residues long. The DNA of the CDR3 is TGCAGTGCTAGACAGGGGGCTGGGGAGCTGTTTTTT. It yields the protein CSARQGAGELFF.

Here the CDR3 reads CAISERTVNTEAFF. The CDR3 DNA is TGTGCCATCAGTGAGCGGACAGTGAACACTGAAGCTTTCTTT. The chain carries TRBV10-3 and TRBJ1-1; maybe TRBD1 (6 bases). The CDR3 loop spans 14 amino acids. V was clipped by 2 bases and J by 0 bases, with 7 bases between them. Germline V CDR1 and CDR2: ENHRY, SYGVKD.

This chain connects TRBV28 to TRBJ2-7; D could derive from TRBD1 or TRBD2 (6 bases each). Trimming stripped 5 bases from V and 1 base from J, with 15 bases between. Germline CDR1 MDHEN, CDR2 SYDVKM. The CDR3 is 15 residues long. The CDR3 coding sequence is TGTGCCAGCAGTATGACAGGAGGACTATCCTACGAGCAGTACTTC. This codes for CASSMTGGLSYEQYF.

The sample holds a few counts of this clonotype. This CDR3 is CASSSGQGWTEAFF. CDR3 DNA: TGCGCCAGCAGCTCGGGACAGGGGTGGACTGAAGCTTTCTTT. This chain connects TRBV5-1 to TRBJ1-1; 10 bases agree with TRBD1. CDR3 length equals 14 residues. The V and J ends lost 3 bases and 5 bases, in that order; junction bases with no gene match: 4. From germline, CDR1 is SGHRS and CDR2 YFSETQ.

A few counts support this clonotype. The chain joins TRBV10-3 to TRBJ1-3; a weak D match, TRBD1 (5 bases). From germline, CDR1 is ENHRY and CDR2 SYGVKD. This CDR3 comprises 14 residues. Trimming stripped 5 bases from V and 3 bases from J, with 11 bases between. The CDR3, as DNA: TGTGCCATCAGTCAGACAGTATTTGGAAACACCATATATTTT. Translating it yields CAISQTVFGNTIYF.

CDR3 coding DNA: TGTGCCAGCAGCCCCCGGGCAGGGCAGAACACTGAAGCTTTCTTT. It specifies CASSPRAGQNTEAFF. This chain links TRBV7-2 with TRBJ1-1; weak D call: TRBD1 (5 bases). Germline CDR1 and CDR2: SGHTA and FQGNSA. The CDR3 is 15 amino acids. Trimming removed 5 bases at V and 1 base at J, with 14 bases between. The complete variable domain, with remaining parts taken from reference TRBV7-2 and TRBJ1-1, reads GAGVSQSPSNKVTEKGKDVELRCDPISGHTALYWYRQSLGQGLEFLIYFQGNSAPDKSGLPSDRFSAERTGGSVSTLTIQRTQQEDSAVYLCASSPRAGQNTEAFFGQGTRLTVV.

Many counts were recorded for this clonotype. DNA of the CDR3: TGTGCCAGCACCATCAACCGACGGCGTCGGTATGGCTACACCTTC. Protein: CASTINRRRRYGYTF. The chain recombines TRBV12-3 or TRBV12-4 with TRBJ1-2; D unclear. The CDR3 length is 15 residues. With 7 bases removed from V and 5 bases from J, the gap between germline ends came to 20 bases.

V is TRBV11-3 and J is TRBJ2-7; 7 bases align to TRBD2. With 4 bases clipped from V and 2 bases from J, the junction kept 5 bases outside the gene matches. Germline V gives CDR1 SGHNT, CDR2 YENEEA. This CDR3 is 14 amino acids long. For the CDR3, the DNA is TGTGCCAGCAGCTCTAGCGGCGTTCCCTACGAGCAGTACTTC. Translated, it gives CASSSSGVPYEQYF.

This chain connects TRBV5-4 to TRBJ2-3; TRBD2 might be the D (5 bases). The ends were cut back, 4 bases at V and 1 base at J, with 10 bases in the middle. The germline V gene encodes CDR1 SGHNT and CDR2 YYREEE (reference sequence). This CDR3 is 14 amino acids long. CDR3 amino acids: CASSPNSGTDTQYF. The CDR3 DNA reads TGTGCCAGCAGCCCCAATAGCGGCACAGATACGCAGTATTTT.

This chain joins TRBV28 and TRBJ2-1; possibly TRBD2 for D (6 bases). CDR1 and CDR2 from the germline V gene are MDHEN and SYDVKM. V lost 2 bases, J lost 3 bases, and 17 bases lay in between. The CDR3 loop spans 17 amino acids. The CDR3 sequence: CASSLDLGQGGYNEQFF. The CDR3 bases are TGTGCCAGCAGTTTAGACTTAGGGCAGGGAGGCTACAATGAGCAGTTCTTC.

The CDR3 nucleotides are TGCGCCAGCAGCCCCGATTTCCAGGTGTGGGAGCAGTACTTC. As protein: CASSPDFQVWEQYF. The chain is built from TRBV5-1 and TRBJ2-7; D is uncertain. Deletions cut 4 bases from V and 7 bases from J, with 18 bases between. Germline V gene lookup returns CDR1 SGHRS and CDR2 YFSETQ. This CDR3 contains 14 residues.

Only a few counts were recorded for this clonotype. The CDR3 loop reads CASSPSQTVQPQHF. In DNA, the CDR3 is TGTGCCAGCTCACCAAGCCAGACAGTACAGCCCCAGCATTTT. The chain employs TRBV18 and TRBJ1-5, with TRBD1 as a possible D gene (5 bases). Trimming shortened V by 2 bases and J by 7 bases, and 12 bases separated the two germline ends. The CDR3 contains 14 residues. Germline CDR1 and CDR2: KGHSH and LQKENI.

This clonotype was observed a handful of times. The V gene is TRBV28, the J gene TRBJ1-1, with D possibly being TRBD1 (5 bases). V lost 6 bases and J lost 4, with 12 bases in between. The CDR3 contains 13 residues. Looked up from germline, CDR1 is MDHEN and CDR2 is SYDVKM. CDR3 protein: CASSWTGGTEAFF. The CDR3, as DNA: TGTGCCAGCAGCTGGACGGGGGGCACTGAAGCTTTCTTT.

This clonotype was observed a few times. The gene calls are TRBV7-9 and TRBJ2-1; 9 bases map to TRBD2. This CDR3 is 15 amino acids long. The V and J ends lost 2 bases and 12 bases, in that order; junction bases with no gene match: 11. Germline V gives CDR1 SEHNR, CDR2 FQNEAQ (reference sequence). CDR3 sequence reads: CASSLSGGPILRQFF. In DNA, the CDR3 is TGTGCCAGCAGCTTAAGCGGGGGGCCCATCTTAAGGCAGTTCTTC.

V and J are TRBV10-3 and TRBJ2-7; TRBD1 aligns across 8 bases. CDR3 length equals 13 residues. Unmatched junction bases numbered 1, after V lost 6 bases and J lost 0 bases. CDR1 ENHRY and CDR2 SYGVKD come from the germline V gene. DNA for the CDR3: TGTGCCATCAGGGACAGGGCCTCCTACGAGCAGTACTTC. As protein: CAIRDRASYEQYF.

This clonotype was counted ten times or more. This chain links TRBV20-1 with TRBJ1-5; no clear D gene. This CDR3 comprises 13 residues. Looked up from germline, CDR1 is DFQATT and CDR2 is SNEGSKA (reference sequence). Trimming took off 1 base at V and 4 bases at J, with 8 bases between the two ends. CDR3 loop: CSARGRRNQPQHF. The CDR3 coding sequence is TGCAGTGCTAGAGGGAGGAGGAATCAGCCCCAGCATTTT.